Below are 30 T cell receptor beta chains sequenced from a single sample in a study of CD8 T cells in ankylosing spondylitis (dated by TCRdb to 2016 to 2017). General findings and caveats noted by the study authors: Blood from ankylosing spondylitis patients appeared to be characterized by a TCR beta motif composed of several highly homologous amino acid variants.

To prepare the library, 5' RACE was applied. TCRdb records Illumina HiSeq 2500 as the sequencer. The raw public reads went through TCRdb reprocessing: fastp at Q25, MiXCR clone calling, in-frame beta chains kept. Rows with one shared CDR3 protein collapse into an entry with the most common genes and DNA. Across this sample there are a few hundred thousand distinct CDR3 sequences, with 6.5% to 10% seen only once. The top ten clonotypes cover roughly 15% of the sample. For these receptors, no antigen is known. Source material: blood, either unsorted or a sorted T cell fraction (not recorded which). The receptor set was obtained from a male donor with ankylosing spondylitis.

This chain links TRBV5-5 with TRBJ2-1; D remains ambiguous. CDR1 and CDR2 (germline): SGHKS, YYEKEE (reference sequence). V lost 1 base to trimming and J lost 7 bases, with 15 bases between them. The CDR3 loop spans 15 amino acids. CDR3 bases: TGTGCCAGCAGCTTGAGATCCGCGGTGGGTAATGAGCAGTTCTTC. Its translation is CASSLRSAVGNEQFF.

The rearrangement links TRBV5-4 to TRBJ2-5; D remains unclear. Trimming took off 6 bases at V and 2 bases at J, with 11 bases between the two ends. The CDR3 has 13 residues. Germline CDR1 is SGHNT and CDR2 is YYREEE (reference sequence). CDR3 sequence (DNA): TGTGCCAGCACCCCCCCGGGTCAAGAGACCCAGTACTTC. The encoded protein is CASTPPGQETQYF.

CDR3 sequence (DNA): TGTGCCAGCACCCCTACAGGGACCGGGGAGCTGTTTTTT. Protein sequence: CASTPTGTGELFF. The V call is TRBV12-3 or TRBV12-4, the J call TRBJ2-2, with D possibly TRBD1 on 6 matching bases. The length of the CDR3 is 13 residues. The V end was cut by 7 bases, the J end by 5 bases, with 11 bases between.

This clonotype was seen repeatedly, ten times or more. This CDR3 reads CASSWVLVNTGELFF. The CDR3, as DNA: TGTGCCAGCAGTTGGGTCCTAGTAAACACCGGGGAGCTGTTTTTT. The chain combines TRBV28 with TRBJ2-2; D unresolved. The V end was cut by 4 bases, the J end by 2 bases, with 11 bases between. CDR3 length equals 15 residues. The germline V gene encodes CDR1 MDHEN and CDR2 SYDVKM.

This clonotype was seen more than once but under ten times. The gene calls are TRBV4-2 and TRBJ2-1, with 7 bases that match TRBD2. With V trimmed by 2 bases and J by 2 bases, 6 bases remained unmatched. The germline CDR1 and CDR2 sequences are LGHNA and YNFKEQ. The CDR3 consists of 16 residues. DNA for the CDR3: TGTGCCAGCAGCCAAAGCGCGGGAGAGACCTACAATGAGCAGTTCTTC. Translating it yields CASSQSAGETYNEQFF.

In its sample, this clonotype was seen many times. V gene TRBV20-1 combines with J gene TRBJ2-7; 12 nucleotides align to TRBD2. CDR3 length: 17 amino acids. Trimming took 6 bases from V and 5 from J; bases not matched to a gene: 17. CDR1 is DFQATT, CDR2 SNEGSKA, per germline (reference sequence). This CDR3 reads CSAALAGGRTPKHEQYF. The CDR3 DNA reads TGCAGTGCCGCGCTAGCGGGAGGGCGAACCCCGAAACACGAGCAGTACTTC.

This chain joins TRBV29-1 and TRBJ2-3, with D unresolved. With 3 bases removed from V and 1 base from J, the gap between germline ends came to 5 bases. The germline gives CDR1 SQVTM, CDR2 ANQGSEA. CDR3 length: 12 residues. DNA for the CDR3: TGCAGCGTTGACCCTGGCACAGATACGCAGTATTTT. Its translation: CSVDPGTDTQYF.

The V gene is TRBV28, the J gene TRBJ2-7; weak D call: TRBD2 (6 bases). Germline CDR1 MDHEN, CDR2 SYDVKM. The CDR3 loop spans 17 amino acids. The ends were cut back, 6 bases at V and 6 bases at J, with 27 bases in the middle. CDR3 protein: CASSSLRAGTPRGEQYF. CDR3 coding DNA: TGTGCCAGCAGCTCACTTAGGGCCGGGACTCCGCGGGGCGAGCAGTACTTC. Supplemented by reference TRBV28 and TRBJ2-7, the full variable domain reads DVKVTQSSRYLVKRTGEKVFLECVQDMDHENMFWYRQDPGLGLRLIYFSYDVKMKEKGDIPEGYSVSREKKERFSLILESASTNQTSMYLCASSSLRAGTPRGEQYFGPGTRLTVT.

V gene TRBV7-3 combines with J gene TRBJ2-1; D might be TRBD2 (5 bases). V was cut by 3 bases and J by 2 bases, with 8 bases left in between. Germline V gene lookup returns CDR1 SGHTA and CDR2 FQGTGA. The CDR3 extends over 14 amino acids. The CDR3, as DNA: TGTGCCAGCAGCTTTGAGGGCCCCTACAATGAGCAGTTCTTC. It codes for CASSFEGPYNEQFF.

This clonotype was seen a handful of times. The gene calls are TRBV4-1 and TRBJ2-3, with D unclear. Germline V lookup: CDR1 MGHRA, CDR2 YSYEKL. The V end lost 0 bases, the J end lost 1 base, and 17 bases lay between the germline ends. The CDR3 is made up of 18 amino acids. Here the CDR3 reads CASSQEGRELHGTDTQYF. The CDR3 bases are TGCGCCAGCAGCCAAGAAGGCAGAGAATTGCATGGCACAGATACGCAGTATTTT.

V usage is TRBV10-3 and J usage is TRBJ2-7, with no clear D. The V gene lost 0 bases and the J gene lost 6 bases, with 9 bases spanning the gap. Germline CDR1 ENHRY, CDR2 SYGVKD. This CDR3 comprises 13 residues. The CDR3 loop is CAISESTGFEQYF. As DNA, the CDR3 is TGTGCCATCAGTGAGTCGACGGGTTTCGAGCAGTACTTC.

The V call is TRBV6-1, the J call TRBJ1-2; perhaps TRBD1 as D (6 bases). Germline-derived CDR1 and CDR2 are MNHNS and SASEGT. The CDR3 consists of 14 residues. The V end was cut by 6 bases, the J end by 5 bases, with 16 bases between. CDR3: CASSAGESVYGYTF. The CDR3 coding sequence is TGTGCCAGCAGCGCAGGGGAGTCTGTATATGGCTACACCTTC.

The chain recombines TRBV20-1 with TRBJ2-5; 12 bases are shared with TRBD1. V lost 6 bases and J lost 0; bases outside the gene matches: 11. Germline V gene lookup returns CDR1 DFQATT and CDR2 SNEGSKA (reference sequence). This CDR3 comprises 17 residues. CDR3 sequence reads: CSAPGQGAPMDQETQYF. The DNA of the CDR3 is TGCAGTGCGCCGGGACAGGGGGCACCCATGGACCAAGAGACCCAGTACTTC.

This clonotype was recorded at least ten times. The J gene is TRBJ2-5, the V gene TRBV28; D not resolved. Germline V CDR1 and CDR2: MDHEN, SYDVKM. The V and J ends lost 6 bases and 4 bases respectively, with 12 bases between them. The CDR3 sequence is 13 residues long. The CDR3 coding sequence is TGTGCCAGCAGGGACGCTAGTAGAGAGACCCAGTACTTC. This codes for CASRDASRETQYF. The full variable domain, rest sourced from reference TRBV28 and TRBJ2-5, is DVKVTQSSRYLVKRTGEKVFLECVQDMDHENMFWYRQDPGLGLRLIYFSYDVKMKEKGDIPEGYSVSREKKERFSLILESASTNQTSMYLCASRDASRETQYFGPGTRLLVL.

This clonotype was counted many times. As DNA, the CDR3 is TGCAGCGTTGAACAGACTGGGGCCAACGTCCTGACTTTC. This sequence encodes CSVEQTGANVLTF. The chain recombines TRBV29-1 with TRBJ2-6; D remains ambiguous. The CDR3 covers 13 residues. Between the trimmed V and J ends, which lost 2 bases and 2 bases, there was a span of 4 bases. Germline V gene lookup returns CDR1 SQVTM and CDR2 ANQGSEA.

This clonotype was seen more than once but under ten times. Here the CDR3 reads CASSYGQGTTYEQYF. DNA for the CDR3: TGTGCCAGCAGTTATGGACAGGGGACTACCTACGAGCAGTACTTC. The gene calls are TRBV6-5 and TRBJ2-7; 9 bases align to TRBD1. This CDR3 contains 15 residues. With 3 bases clipped from V and 2 bases from J, the junction kept 5 bases outside the gene matches. Looked up from germline, CDR1 is MNHEY and CDR2 is SVGAGI.

The CDR3 coding sequence is TGTGCCAGCACCAGAACGGGCAGGGGCGGGGCTGAGCAGTTCTTC. Its translation is CASTRTGRGGAEQFF. The rearrangement joins TRBV12-3 or TRBV12-4 to TRBJ2-1; the D gene could be TRBD1 or TRBD2 (6 bases each). V was pared by 7 bases and J by 9 bases, with 22 bases between. This CDR3 spans 15 amino acids.

Regarding this clonotype: Without the conserved terminal phenylalanine or tryptophan, this CDR3 likely stems from a read error. V usage is TRBV2 and J usage is TRBJ2-6; no definite D call. Per germline, CDR1 SNHLY and CDR2 FYNNEI. This CDR3 is built from 14 residues. V was cut by 4 bases and J by 0 bases, with 4 bases left in between. In DNA form, the CDR3 reads TGTGCCAGCAGTGTATCCTCTGGGGCCAACGTCCTGACTTTA. Protein sequence: CASSVSSGANVLTL.

The chain joins TRBV15 to TRBJ1-4; D remains unclear. Per the germline V gene, CDR1 is LNHNV and CDR2 is YYDKDF (reference sequence). V was clipped by 3 bases and J by 4 bases, with 6 bases between them. The CDR3 is 13 residues long. CDR3 residues: CATSRGYNEKLFF. CDR3 bases: TGTGCCACCAGCAGGGGATATAATGAAAAACTGTTTTTT.

The rearrangement links TRBV7-9 to TRBJ2-7, with D possibly being TRBD1 (6 bases). The CDR3 runs to 14 residues. Trimming shortened V by 6 bases and J by 6 bases, and 18 bases separated the two germline ends. Germline loops: CDR1 SEHNR, CDR2 FQNEAQ (reference sequence). The CDR3 DNA sequence: TGTGCCAGCAGTCCCCAGGGGTGGGCCCGCGAGCAGTACTTC. Its translation is CASSPQGWAREQYF.

The rearrangement links TRBV5-1 to TRBJ2-3; the D is unclear. Germline-derived CDR1 and CDR2 are SGHRS and YFSETQ. Deletions cut 2 bases from V and 4 bases from J, with 17 bases between. The CDR3 is 16 amino acids. The CDR3 DNA sequence: TGCGCCAGCAGCTTAACAGCTATCACGACGGCAGATACGCAGTATTTT. Amino acids: CASSLTAITTADTQYF.

This clonotype was seen a few times. The chain combines TRBV2 with TRBJ2-7; TRBD2 matches at 8 bases. Losses at the gene ends were 7 bases for V and 4 bases for J; bases not matched to a gene: 9. Germline V gives CDR1 SNHLY, CDR2 FYNNEI. CDR3 size: 14 residues. CDR3 sequence (DNA): TGTGCCAGCAACCCAGGACTAGCCAGTTACGAGCAGTACTTC. It is translated as CASNPGLASYEQYF.

This clonotype was observed a handful of times. The chain uses TRBV7-6 and TRBJ1-5, with D unclear. Germline CDR1 SGHVS, CDR2 FNYEAQ. The CDR3 spans 13 residues. Trimming left V 1 base short and J 6 bases short, with 7 bases between. CDR3 bases: TGTGCCAGCAGCTTAGATATTGCTCAGCCCCAGCATTTT. Its translation: CASSLDIAQPQHF.

This clonotype was seen only a few times. The J gene is TRBJ2-1, the V gene TRBV20-1; TRBD2 agrees at 8 bases. Germline V lookup: CDR1 DFQATT, CDR2 SNEGSKA (reference sequence). Trimming cost V 4 bases and J 5 bases; bases outside gene matches: 7. This CDR3 has 14 residues. CDR3 sequence (DNA): TGCAGTGCTATACGGGAGGGCCATAACAATGAGCAGTTCTTC. Protein: CSAIREGHNNEQFF.

This clonotype has more than one count but fewer than ten. The J gene is TRBJ1-5, the V gene TRBV7-2, with 9 bases fitting TRBD1. The CDR3 has 15 amino acids. Germline CDR1 and CDR2: SGHTA and FQGNSA. Unmatched junction bases numbered 5, after V lost 6 bases and J lost 2 bases. The CDR3: CASSHTGGGNQPQHF. In DNA, the CDR3 is TGTGCCAGCAGTCATACAGGGGGCGGCAATCAGCCCCAGCATTTT.

The V gene is TRBV28, the J gene TRBJ2-3; 9 bases map to TRBD1. Germline CDR1 reads MDHEN; CDR2 reads SYDVKM. This CDR3 has 14 residues. The J segment lost 0 bases and the V segment lost 6 bases, leaving 1 base of the junction unmatched. The CDR3 sequence is CASRGTGSTDTQYF. CDR3 bases: TGTGCCAGCAGAGGGACAGGGAGCACAGATACGCAGTATTTT.

This clonotype was counted ten times or more. The CDR3 region is CASSINSGHEQYF. The CDR3 nucleotides read TGTGCCAGCAGTATCAATTCAGGTCACGAGCAGTACTTC. This chain joins TRBV28 and TRBJ2-7; no definite D call. Germline V lookup: CDR1 MDHEN, CDR2 SYDVKM. Trimming took off 5 bases at V and 5 bases at J, with 13 bases between the two ends. The CDR3 sequence is 13 residues long.

This clonotype has ten or more counts. The CDR3 is CASSEIRLAQYQETQYF. The CDR3 coding sequence is TGTGCCAGCAGTGAGATTAGACTAGCGCAGTACCAAGAGACCCAGTACTTC. The chain joins TRBV6-2 or TRBV6-3 to TRBJ2-5; 8 bases map to TRBD2. CDR1 is MNHEY and CDR2 is SVGEGT in the germline V gene. The CDR3 totals 17 residues. Trimming took 5 bases from V and 0 from J; bases not matched to a gene: 11.

The V and J genes are TRBV3-1 and TRBJ1-6; the match to TRBD1 covers 8 bases. The germline V gene encodes CDR1 LGHDT and CDR2 YNNKEL (reference sequence). This CDR3 region has 15 residues. V shed 0 bases, J shed 7 bases, and the junction held 2 bases outside the gene matches. CDR3 loop: CASSQDWDRNSPLHF. CDR3 nucleotides: TGTGCCAGCAGCCAAGATTGGGACAGGAATTCACCCCTCCACTTT.

Only a few counts were recorded for this clonotype. The DNA of the CDR3 is TGTGCCAGCTCACCACGGGACACTCGAGGAGCCACTGAAGCTTTCTTT. Encoded protein: CASSPRDTRGATEAFF. This rearrangement joins TRBV18 to TRBJ1-1; D perhaps matches TRBD1 (6 bases). Trimming shortened V by 1 base and J by 4 bases, and 16 bases separated the two germline ends. CDR3 length equals 16 residues. Germline V gene data show CDR1 as KGHSH and CDR2 as LQKENI.